This TCR beta chain was retrieved from a study of glioma-infiltrating T cells. Whole-study results and caveats: Only very few CDR3 sequences appeared in both tissue and blood. Gliomas, especially low-grade, showed above-expected tissue-blood divergence; non-neoplastic patients showed below.

This CDR3 is 14 amino acids long. The V end was cut by 2 bases, the J end by 1 base, with 5 bases between. Germline V CDR1 and CDR2: MDHEN, SYDVKM. This clonotype showed up many times. The antigen is undetermined. Amplification of TCR alpha and beta CDR3 regions from RNA used iRepertoire nested multiplex PCR. TCRdb re-called the multiplex PCR reads through MiXCR, storing one row per CDR3 protein. The sample lists some 180,000 distinct CDR3 sequences, about 32% seen once, with around 20% in the top ten. Sequencing used glioma tissue, nonneoplastic brain tissue, or PBMCs (not recorded which). This TCR was sampled from a human donor with low-grade glioma or glioblastoma, undergoing nonglioma brain surgery, or in good health (not recorded which). The V call is TRBV28, the J call TRBJ2-2; D remains unclear. The CDR3 DNA is TGTGCCAGCAGTTTAATGGGGAACACCGGGGAGCTGTTTTTT. Protein: CASSLMGNTGELFF. The whole variable domain, remainder taken from reference TRBV28 and TRBJ2-2, is DVKVTQSSRYLVKRTGEKVFLECVQDMDHENMFWYRQDPGLGLRLIYFSYDVKMKEKGDIPEGYSVSREKKERFSLILESASTNQTSMYLCASSLMGNTGELFFGEGSRLTVL.